The entry that follows covers one TCR beta chain sequence. The CDR3 is 14 amino acids. V trimming: 4 bases; J trimming: 6 bases; junction bases outside the gene matches: 9. Germline V gene data show CDR1 as LNHDA and CDR2 as SQIVND (reference sequence). As handled by the study authors: By means of reference gene primer amplification, nucleated cell counts were estimated. Using immunoSEQ multiplex PCR, the repertoire was profiled, and TCRdb retains in-frame clones only, with some absent. Clone size and V and J calls were adopted from that table, with D and trimming inferred from the DNA. This sample has some 260,000 clones, with around 90% found just once. The entry originates in a study of blood T cell repertoires in COVID-19. Whole-study context: Researchers got acute and convalescent COVID-19 samples from the United States, Italy and Spain. From T cells, B-cell-depleted T cells, or PBMCs came the material, which was cDNA or gDNA.

Sequencing was carried out using peripheral blood. The V and J genes are TRBV19 and TRBJ2-7; 7 bases are a match to TRBD1. The source of this sequence is a human donor in a cohort sampled during active COVID-19. CDR3 region: CASSTSTTGVEQYF. The CDR3 nucleotides read TGTGCCAGTAGTACCTCCACTACAGGGGTCGAGCAGTACTTC.